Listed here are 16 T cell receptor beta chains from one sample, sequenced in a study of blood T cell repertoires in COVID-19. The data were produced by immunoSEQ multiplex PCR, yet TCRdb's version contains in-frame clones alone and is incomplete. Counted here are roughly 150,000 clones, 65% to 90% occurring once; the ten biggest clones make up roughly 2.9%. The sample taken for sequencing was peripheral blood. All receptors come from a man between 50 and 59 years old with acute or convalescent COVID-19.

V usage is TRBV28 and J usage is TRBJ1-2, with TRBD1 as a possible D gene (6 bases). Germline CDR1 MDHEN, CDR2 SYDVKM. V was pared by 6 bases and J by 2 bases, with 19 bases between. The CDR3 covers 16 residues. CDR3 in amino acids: CASRSSQGVANYGYTF. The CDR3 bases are TGTGCCAGCAGATCATCACAGGGAGTGGCCAACTATGGCTACACCTTC.

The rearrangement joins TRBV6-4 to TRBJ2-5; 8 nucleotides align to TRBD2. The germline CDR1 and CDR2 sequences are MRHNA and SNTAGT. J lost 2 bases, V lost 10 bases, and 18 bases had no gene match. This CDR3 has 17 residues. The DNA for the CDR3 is TGTGCCACCCCTCGGGGGGGGGAGCCCCGGTGGCAAGAGACCCAGTACTTC. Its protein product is CATPRGGEPRWQETQYF.

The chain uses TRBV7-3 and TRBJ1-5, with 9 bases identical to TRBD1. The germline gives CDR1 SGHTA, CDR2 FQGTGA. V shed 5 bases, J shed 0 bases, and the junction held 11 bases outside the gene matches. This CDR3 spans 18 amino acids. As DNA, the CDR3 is TGTGCCAGCAGCCTTCGGACAGGGGACACATATAGCAATCAGCCCCAGCATTTT. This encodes CASSLRTGDTYSNQPQHF.

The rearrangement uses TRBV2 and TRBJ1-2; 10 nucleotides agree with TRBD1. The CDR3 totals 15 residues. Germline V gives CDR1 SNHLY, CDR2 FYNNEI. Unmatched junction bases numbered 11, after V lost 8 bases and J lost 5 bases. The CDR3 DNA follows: TGTGCCAGCCGACAGGGGGCGCGTACTCCTTATGGCTACACCTTC. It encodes CASRQGARTPYGYTF.

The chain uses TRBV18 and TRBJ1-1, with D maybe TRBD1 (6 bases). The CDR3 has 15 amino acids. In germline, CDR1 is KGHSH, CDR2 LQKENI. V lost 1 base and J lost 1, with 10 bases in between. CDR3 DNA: TGTGCCAGCTCACCACGTGCAGGGGCGAACACTGAAGCTTTCTTT. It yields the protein CASSPRAGANTEAFF.

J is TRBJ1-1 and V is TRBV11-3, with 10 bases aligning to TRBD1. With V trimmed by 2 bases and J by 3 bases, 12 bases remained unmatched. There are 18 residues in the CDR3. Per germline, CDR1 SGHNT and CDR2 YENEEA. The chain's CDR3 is CASSLLWDRGISDTEAFF. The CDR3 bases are TGTGCCAGCAGCTTACTTTGGGACAGGGGAATTTCAGACACTGAAGCTTTCTTT.

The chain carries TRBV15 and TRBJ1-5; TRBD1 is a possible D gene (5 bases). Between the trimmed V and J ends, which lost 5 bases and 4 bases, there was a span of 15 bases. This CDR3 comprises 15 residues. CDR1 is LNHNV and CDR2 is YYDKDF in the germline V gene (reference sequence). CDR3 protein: CATSPGLGGNQPQHF. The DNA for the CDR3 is TGTGCCACCAGCCCCGGGTTGGGGGGAAATCAGCCCCAGCATTTT.

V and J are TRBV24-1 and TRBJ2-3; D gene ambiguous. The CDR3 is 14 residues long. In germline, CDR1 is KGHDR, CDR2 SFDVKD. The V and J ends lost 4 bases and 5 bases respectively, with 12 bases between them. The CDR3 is CATSESTRVDTQYF. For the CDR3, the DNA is TGTGCCACCAGTGAAAGTACCCGGGTAGATACGCAGTATTTT.

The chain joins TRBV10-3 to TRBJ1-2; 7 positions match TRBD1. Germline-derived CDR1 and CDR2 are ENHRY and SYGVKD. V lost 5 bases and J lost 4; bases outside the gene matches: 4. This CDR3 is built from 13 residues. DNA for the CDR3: TGTGCCATCAGTTCGACAGGGCCCTATGGCTACACCTTC. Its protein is CAISSTGPYGYTF.

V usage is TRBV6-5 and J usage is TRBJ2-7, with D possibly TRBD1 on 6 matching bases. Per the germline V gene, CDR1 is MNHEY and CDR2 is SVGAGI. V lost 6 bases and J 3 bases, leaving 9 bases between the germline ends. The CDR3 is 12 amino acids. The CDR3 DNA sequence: TGTGCCAGCAGGCAGGGGTACTACGAGCAGTACTTC. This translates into CASRQGYYEQYF.

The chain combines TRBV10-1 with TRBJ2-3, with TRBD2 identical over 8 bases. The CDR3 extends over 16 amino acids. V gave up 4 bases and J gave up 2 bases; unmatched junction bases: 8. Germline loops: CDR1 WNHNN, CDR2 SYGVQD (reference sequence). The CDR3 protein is CASSATLAGSTDTQYF. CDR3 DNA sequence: TGCGCCAGCAGTGCCACCCTAGCGGGTTCCACAGATACGCAGTATTTT.

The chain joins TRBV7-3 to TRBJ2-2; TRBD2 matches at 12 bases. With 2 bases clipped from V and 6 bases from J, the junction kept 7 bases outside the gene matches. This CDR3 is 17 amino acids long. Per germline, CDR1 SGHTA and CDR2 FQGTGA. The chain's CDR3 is CASSLVPSGGAPGELFF. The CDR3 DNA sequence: TGTGCCAGCAGCTTAGTTCCTAGCGGGGGGGCCCCCGGGGAGCTGTTTTTT. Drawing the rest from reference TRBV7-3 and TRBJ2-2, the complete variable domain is GAGVSQTPSNKVTEKGKYVELRCDPISGHTALYWYRQSLGQGPEFLIYFQGTGAADDSGLPNDRFFAVRPEGSVSTLKIQRTERGDSAVYLCASSLVPSGGAPGELFFGEGSRLTVL.

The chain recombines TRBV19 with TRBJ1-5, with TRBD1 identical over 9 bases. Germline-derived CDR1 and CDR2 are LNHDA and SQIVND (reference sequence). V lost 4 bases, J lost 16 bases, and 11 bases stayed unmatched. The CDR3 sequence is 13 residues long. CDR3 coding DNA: TGTGCCAGTAGTACAAGTAGACAGGGGGACATCCATTTT. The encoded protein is CASSTSRQGDIHF.

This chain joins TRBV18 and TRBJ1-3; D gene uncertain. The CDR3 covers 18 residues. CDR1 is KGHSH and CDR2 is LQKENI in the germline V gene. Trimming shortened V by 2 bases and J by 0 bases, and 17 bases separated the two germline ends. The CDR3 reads CASSPSQAQADSGNTIYF. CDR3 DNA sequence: TGTGCCAGCTCACCATCTCAAGCCCAGGCTGACTCTGGAAACACCATATATTTT.

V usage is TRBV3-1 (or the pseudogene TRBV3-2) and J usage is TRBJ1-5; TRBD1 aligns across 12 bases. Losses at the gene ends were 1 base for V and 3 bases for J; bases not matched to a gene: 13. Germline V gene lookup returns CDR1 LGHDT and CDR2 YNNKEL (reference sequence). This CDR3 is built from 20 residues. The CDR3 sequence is CASSQGPRDRGLWDNQPQHF. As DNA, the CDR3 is TGTGCCAGCAGCCAAGGCCCCCGGGACAGGGGGCTTTGGGACAATCAGCCCCAGCATTTT.

In DNA form, the CDR3 reads TGTGCCAGCAGCCTGTGGTTTATCGGTGGGTCTAGTAATTCACCCCTCCACTTT. Translated, it gives CASSLWFIGGSSNSPLHF. V gene TRBV7-2 combines with J gene TRBJ1-6; D is unclear. CDR1 is SGHTA, CDR2 FQGNSA, per germline. The germline V and J ends were trimmed by 5 bases and 6 bases, with 23 bases remaining between them. The CDR3 loop spans 18 amino acids.